These T cell receptor beta chains were read from a single sample in a study of blood T cell repertoires in COVID-19. Libraries were prepared by immunoSEQ multiplex PCR; TCRdb keeps only in-frame clonotypes and omits some of them. This sample carries approximately 210,000 clones, under 85% of them seen once, and the ten largest clones take approximately 8%. The specimen was peripheral blood. Receptor source: a woman aged 80 or older with COVID-19, enrolled during active disease. The conserved cysteine and the conserved F or W are not part of the CDR3 here. Fields, in order: V gene, CDR3 protein.

V gene: TRBV11-2; CDR3 protein: ASSLGTGSYEQY
V gene: TRBV5-1; CDR3 protein: ASSFSGSNYEQY
V gene: TRBV7-9; CDR3 protein: ASSSGRQGGEQY
V gene: TRBV7-7; CDR3 protein: ASSTPPGNNSPLH
V gene: TRBV18; CDR3 protein: ASSQGQETQY
V gene: TRBV27; CDR3 protein: ASSLARLAGANTGELF
V gene: TRBV5-1; CDR3 protein: ASSLASGEETQY
V gene: TRBV3-1/TRBV3-2; CDR3 protein: ASSQEVPAGNTIY
V gene: TRBV19; CDR3 protein: ASSIAGNQPQH
V gene: TRBV19; CDR3 protein: ASKEGADLEQY
V gene: TRBV5-1; CDR3 protein: ASSLAPDRYGYT
V gene: TRBV10-3; CDR3 protein: AISETRTSGRNTDTQY
V gene: TRBV10-3; CDR3 protein: AISESTGPGYT
V gene: TRBV7-3; CDR3 protein: ASSLSGAVTYNEQF
V gene: TRBV9; CDR3 protein: ASSRRDGGGEQY
V gene: TRBV5-1; CDR3 protein: ASRLAGVSSYNEQF
V gene: TRBV5-1; CDR3 protein: ASSLGVGSNTEAF
V gene: TRBV7-2; CDR3 protein: ASSLVPSTGTGELF
V gene: TRBV4-2; CDR3 protein: ASSQELTGNTEAF
V gene: TRBV3-1/TRBV3-2; CDR3 protein: ASSPLAGSSYNEQF
V gene: TRBV25-1; CDR3 protein: ASTLRGYSNQPQH
V gene: TRBV24-1; CDR3 protein: ATSDPSREGSEQF
V gene: TRBV6-5; CDR3 protein: ASRNRGLQPQH
V gene: TRBV2; CDR3 protein: ASSKQGYHYGYT